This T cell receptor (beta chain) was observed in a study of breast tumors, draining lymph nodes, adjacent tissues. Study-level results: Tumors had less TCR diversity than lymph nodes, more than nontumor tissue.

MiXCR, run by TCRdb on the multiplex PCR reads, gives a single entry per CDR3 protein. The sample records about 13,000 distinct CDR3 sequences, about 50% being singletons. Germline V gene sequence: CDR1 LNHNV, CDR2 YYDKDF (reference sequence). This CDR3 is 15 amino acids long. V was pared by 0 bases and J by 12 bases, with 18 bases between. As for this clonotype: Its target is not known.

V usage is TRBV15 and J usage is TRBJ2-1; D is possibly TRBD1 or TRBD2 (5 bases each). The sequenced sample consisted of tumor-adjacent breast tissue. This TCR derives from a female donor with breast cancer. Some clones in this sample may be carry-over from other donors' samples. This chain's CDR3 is CATSREGRVGKGQFF. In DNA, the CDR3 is TGTGCCACCAGCAGAGAGGGACGGGTGGGGAAAGGGCAGTTCTTC.